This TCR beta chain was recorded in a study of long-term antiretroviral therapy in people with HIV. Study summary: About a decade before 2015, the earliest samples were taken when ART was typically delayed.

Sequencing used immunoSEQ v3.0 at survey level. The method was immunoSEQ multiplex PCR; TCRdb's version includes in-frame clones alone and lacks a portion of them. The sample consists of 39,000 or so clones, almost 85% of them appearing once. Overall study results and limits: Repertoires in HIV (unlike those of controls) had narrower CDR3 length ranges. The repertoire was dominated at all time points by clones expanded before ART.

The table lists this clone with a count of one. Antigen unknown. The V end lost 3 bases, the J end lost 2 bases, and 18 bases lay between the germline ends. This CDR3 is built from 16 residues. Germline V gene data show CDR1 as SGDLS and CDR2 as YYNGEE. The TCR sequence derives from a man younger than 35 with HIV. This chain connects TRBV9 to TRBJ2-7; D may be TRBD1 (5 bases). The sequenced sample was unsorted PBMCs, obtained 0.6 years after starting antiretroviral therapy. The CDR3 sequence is CASSGLSDRTTYEQYF. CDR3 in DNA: TGTGCCAGCAGCGGATTAAGTGACAGAACGACCTACGAGCAGTACTTC.